The present T cell receptor beta chain was sequenced within a study of blood T cell repertoires in COVID-19. The wider study: Acute and convalescent COVID-19 specimens originated in the United States, Italy and Spain.

The V and J ends lost 2 bases and 0 bases respectively, with 10 bases between them. The germline gives CDR1 MNHEY, CDR2 SVGAGI. This CDR3 is 15 amino acids long. In this sample, this clone turned up a few times. Authors' processing steps: Quantification of nucleated cells was approximated via reference gene primer amplification. Assay: immunoSEQ multiplex PCR; the TCRdb copy retains only in-frame clones and omits some. D and trimming were read from the DNA, whereas the V and J calls and clone size are those reported in that table. The sample lists 230,000 or so clones, more than 75% occurring once. The sequencing input was peripheral blood. This sequence joins TRBV6-5 and TRBJ1-2; D remains ambiguous. The sequence was obtained from a middle-aged man with active or convalescent COVID-19. The CDR3 DNA follows: TGTGCCAGCAGTTACCATACAAGTTCTAACTATGGCTACACCTTC. Translating gives CASSYHTSSNYGYTF.